Below, 23 T cell receptor beta chains from the same sample are listed, as sequenced in a study of radiation and T cells in renal cell carcinoma. As to time point: blood 4 weeks post-SBRT, at nephrectomy. Treatment in this sample: 15 Gy SBRT to primary tumor, nephrectomy 4 weeks later. Some clones are missing from TCRdb's copy, which holds only in-frame ones; the method was immunoSEQ multiplex PCR. The table lists around 81,000 clones, roughly 80% of them singletons. Sequenced here: blood, sampled from a patient whose treatment included radiotherapy and nephrectomy. The receptor set was obtained from a man aged 50-59 years with renal cell carcinoma.

This chain uses TRBV6-5 with TRBJ2-7; D possibly corresponds to TRBD1 (6 bases). The CDR3 runs 12 residues. V was trimmed by 5 bases and J by 3 bases, leaving 8 bases between them. Germline CDR1 is MNHEY and CDR2 is SVGAGI. This CDR3 reads CASSQGSYEQYF. CDR3 in DNA: TGTGCCAGCAGTCAGGGGAGCTACGAGCAGTACTTC.

This clone was found once. V is TRBV5-1 and J is TRBJ2-7; 13 bases agree with TRBD2. Germline V CDR1 and CDR2: SGHRS, YFSETQ. J gave up 0 bases and V 2 bases, and 2 bases lay outside the gene matches. The CDR3 consists of 16 residues. The CDR3: CASSLLAGGSSYEQYF. The CDR3 region has the DNA TGCGCCAGCAGCTTACTAGCGGGAGGGAGCTCCTACGAGCAGTACTTC.

Here the CDR3 reads CASSIRTSSSGYNEQFF. The CDR3 DNA is TGTGCCAGCAGTATCCGGACGTCCTCGAGCGGCTACAATGAGCAGTTCTTC. This chain uses TRBV28 with TRBJ2-1; the D gene is possibly TRBD2 (5 bases). Germline CDR1 reads MDHEN; CDR2 reads SYDVKM. The CDR3 is made up of 17 amino acids. Trimming shortened V by 5 bases and J by 3 bases, and 20 bases separated the two germline ends.

The chain is built from TRBV6-1 and TRBJ1-1, with no clear D. The CDR3 loop spans 15 amino acids. Trimming cost V 5 bases and J 0 bases, with 13 bases left between them. CDR1 is MNHNS, CDR2 SASEGT, per germline. CDR3 protein: CASSRQWVVNTEAFF. The CDR3 bases are TGTGCCAGCAGTCGCCAGTGGGTAGTGAACACTGAAGCTTTCTTT.

CDR3 sequence (DNA): TGCAGCGTAGGTAGCGGGTACGAGCAGTACTTC. It specifies CSVGSGYEQYF. The chain uses TRBV29-1 and TRBJ2-7, with TRBD2 identical over 7 bases. Germline V gene sequence: CDR1 SQVTM, CDR2 ANQGSEA. The CDR3 totals 11 residues. Losses at the gene ends were 6 bases for V and 4 bases for J; bases not matched to a gene: 3.

The CDR3: CASSLDGRRNIQYF. In nucleotides, the CDR3 is TGTGCCAGCAGCTTAGATGGCAGAAGGAACATTCAGTACTTC. The chain joins TRBV7-9 to TRBJ2-4; unclear D gene. CDR1 is SEHNR and CDR2 is FQNEAQ in the germline V gene (reference sequence). Trimming cost V 1 base and J 7 bases, with 11 bases left between them. This CDR3 spans 14 amino acids.

This rearrangement joins TRBV29-1 to TRBJ2-2; 8 nucleotides align to TRBD1. CDR3 length equals 14 residues. Germline values: CDR1 SQVTM, CDR2 ANQGSEA. V trimming: 6 bases; J trimming: 6 bases; junction bases outside the gene matches: 9. This CDR3 is CSVQPGQEAGELFF. The CDR3 DNA follows: TGCAGCGTGCAACCGGGACAGGAGGCCGGGGAGCTGTTTTTT.

The genes are TRBV11-2 and TRBJ1-1; D might be TRBD1 (5 bases). CDR3 length: 13 residues. Trimming took off 5 bases at V and 5 bases at J, with 12 bases between the two ends. Per germline, CDR1 SGHAT and CDR2 FQNNGV. CDR3 DNA: TGTGCCAGCAGCCCGCCCGGGGGTACTGAAGCTTTCTTT. Its translation: CASSPPGGTEAFF.

This chain connects TRBV7-9 to TRBJ2-3; 8 bases map to TRBD1. CDR3 length: 18 amino acids. The V segment lost 5 bases and the J segment 6 bases; nucleotides outside the gene matches: 19. Germline loops: CDR1 SEHNR, CDR2 FQNEAQ (reference sequence). The CDR3 DNA sequence: TGTGCCAGCAGCCACTACCGCGGACAGGGTCGGTTGTCGGATACGCAGTATTTT. Translated: CASSHYRGQGRLSDTQYF.

This rearrangement joins TRBV10-1 to TRBJ2-1; TRBD2 is a possible D gene (6 bases). CDR3 length: 15 residues. The V end lost 0 bases, the J end lost 15 bases, and 21 bases lay between the germline ends. Germline assignment: CDR1 WNHNN and CDR2 SYGVQD (reference sequence). The CDR3 coding sequence is TGCGCCAGCAGTGAGTCGACTGGCGGGACCACCATTCCGTTCTTC. Its protein product is CASSESTGGTTIPFF.

The chain uses TRBV5-1 and TRBJ1-1; D perhaps matches TRBD1 (5 bases). V lost 4 bases and J 6 bases, leaving 13 bases between the germline ends. The germline V gene has CDR1 SGHRS and CDR2 YFSETQ. The CDR3 is 13 amino acids. The CDR3 bases are TGCGCCAGCAGCCAGGGATCCCCGGCTGAAGCTTTCTTT. Protein sequence: CASSQGSPAEAFF.

CDR3 DNA: TGTGCCAGTAGCGACGGACAGGGGGCTGTCTATGGCTACACCTTC. Encoded protein: CASSDGQGAVYGYTF. The rearrangement joins TRBV19 to TRBJ1-2; 11 bases are shared with TRBD1. The V and J ends lost 6 bases and 4 bases, in that order; junction bases with no gene match: 7. There are 15 residues in the CDR3. CDR1 and CDR2 (germline): LNHDA, SQIVND (reference sequence).

The chain joins TRBV7-2 to TRBJ2-7, with D possibly TRBD2 on 5 matching bases. Germline V gives CDR1 SGHTA, CDR2 FQGNSA. CDR3 length: 15 amino acids. V was pared by 0 bases and J by 2 bases, with 11 bases between. The CDR3 is CASSLAAEVTYEQYF. CDR3 DNA sequence: TGTGCCAGCAGCTTAGCGGCGGAGGTTACCTACGAGCAGTACTTC.

V usage is TRBV10-3 and J usage is TRBJ2-5; 12 nucleotides line up with TRBD2. This CDR3 region has 16 residues. Trimming took 10 bases from V and 1 from J; bases not matched to a gene: 10. CDR1 and CDR2 from the germline V gene are ENHRY and SYGVKD. The CDR3 sequence: CATRLAGVEIQETQYF. For the CDR3, the DNA is TGTGCCACCAGACTAGCGGGGGTAGAGATCCAAGAGACCCAGTACTTC.

J is TRBJ2-3 and V is TRBV29-1; 14 nucleotides agree with TRBD2. V trimming: 6 bases; J trimming: 3 bases; junction bases outside the gene matches: 5. Germline CDR1 and CDR2: SQVTM and ANQGSEA. The CDR3 loop spans 15 amino acids. In nucleotides, the CDR3 is TGCAGCGTAGGGGGGACTAGCGGGGGAACAGATACGCAGTATTTT. Amino acids: CSVGGTSGGTDTQYF.

This sequence joins TRBV30 and TRBJ2-1; 11 positions match TRBD2. The CDR3 is made up of 12 amino acids. After removal of 4 bases from V and 8 bases from J, the junction contained 1 base not matched to a gene. The germline CDR1 and CDR2 sequences are GTSNPN and SVGIG (reference sequence). The DNA for the CDR3 is TGTGCCTGGACGGGACTAGCGGATGAGCAGTTCTTC. This encodes CAWTGLADEQFF.

The chain employs TRBV2 and TRBJ2-1, with D unresolved. V was shortened by 6 bases and J by 14 bases, with 17 bases between the two germline ends. The CDR3 is 12 residues long. Germline V gene sequence: CDR1 SNHLY, CDR2 FYNNEI. The CDR3 DNA reads TGTGCCAGCAGAGCCGGATCACTAAGGAAGTTCTTC. Translating it yields CASRAGSLRKFF.

This clone turned up a few times. V gene TRBV10-3 combines with J gene TRBJ1-1, with a tentative D call TRBD1 (5 bases). V was clipped by 0 bases and J by 1 base, with 15 bases between them. Germline V lookup: CDR1 ENHRY, CDR2 SYGVKD. CDR3 size: 17 residues. CDR3 sequence reads: CAISESAGYGSNTEAFF. CDR3 nucleotide sequence: TGTGCCATCAGTGAGTCGGCAGGGTACGGATCGAACACTGAAGCTTTCTTT.

The CDR3, as DNA: TGCGCCAGCAGCCAGGAAAGGACAGGGGTCGGAATCTACAATGAGCAGTTCTTC. Translating it yields CASSQERTGVGIYNEQFF. V gene TRBV4-1 combines with J gene TRBJ2-1; TRBD1 aligns across 9 bases. V dropped 3 bases and J dropped 3; count of bases not matched to a gene: 12. The CDR3 spans 18 residues. Germline lookup yields CDR1 MGHRA and CDR2 YSYEKL.

This clone was counted a few times. This rearrangement joins TRBV2 to TRBJ2-7, with 9 bases that match TRBD2. Germline values: CDR1 SNHLY, CDR2 FYNNEI. The CDR3 runs 13 residues. The junction had 3 bases not matched to a gene; V was cut back by 6 bases and J by 3 bases. This chain's CDR3 is CASSAGGHYEQYF. As DNA, the CDR3 is TGTGCCAGCAGCGCGGGGGGGCACTACGAGCAGTACTTC.

The chain uses TRBV18 and TRBJ1-2; tentative D call: TRBD1 (5 bases). CDR3 length: 14 residues. Germline-derived CDR1 and CDR2 are KGHSH and LQKENI. The V gene lost 2 bases and the J gene lost 3 bases, with 10 bases spanning the gap. The CDR3: CASSPMGLDYGYTF. The CDR3 bases are TGTGCCAGCTCACCAATGGGGCTGGACTATGGCTACACCTTC.

This clone was counted only a few times. This sequence joins TRBV7-9 and TRBJ1-2, with TRBD1 matching over 11 bases. Germline V gene sequence: CDR1 SEHNR, CDR2 FQNEAQ (reference sequence). Trimming cost V 5 bases and J 8 bases; bases outside gene matches: 7. The CDR3 is 14 amino acids. CDR3 sequence: CASSPGQGARGYTF. DNA for the CDR3: TGTGCCAGCAGCCCCGGACAGGGGGCGCGAGGCTACACCTTC.

The chain couples TRBV5-4 to TRBJ1-3, with unresolved D. The CDR3 is made up of 15 amino acids. Per germline, CDR1 SGHNT and CDR2 YYREEE (reference sequence). Trimming took 5 bases from V and 1 from J, leaving 13 bases between them. In DNA, the CDR3 is TGTGCCAGCAGTTCACCCCCAGGATCTGGAAACACCATATATTTT. Translated: CASSSPPGSGNTIYF.